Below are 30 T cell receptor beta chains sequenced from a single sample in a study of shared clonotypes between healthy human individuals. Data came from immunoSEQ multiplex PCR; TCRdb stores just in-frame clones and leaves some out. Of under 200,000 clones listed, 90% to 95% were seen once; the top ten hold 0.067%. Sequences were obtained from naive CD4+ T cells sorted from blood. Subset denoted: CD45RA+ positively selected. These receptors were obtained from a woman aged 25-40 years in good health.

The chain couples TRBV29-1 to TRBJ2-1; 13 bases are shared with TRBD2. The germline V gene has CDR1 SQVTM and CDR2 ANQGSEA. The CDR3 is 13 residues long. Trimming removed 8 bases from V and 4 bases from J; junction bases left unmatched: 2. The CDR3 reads CSLLAGGYNEQFF. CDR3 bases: TGCAGCCTACTAGCGGGAGGGTACAATGAGCAGTTCTTC.

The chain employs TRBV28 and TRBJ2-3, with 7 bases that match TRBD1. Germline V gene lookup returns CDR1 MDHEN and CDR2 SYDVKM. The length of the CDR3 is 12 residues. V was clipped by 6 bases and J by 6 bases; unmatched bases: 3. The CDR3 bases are TGTGCCAGCAGGCTAGGGGGCGATACGCAGTATTTT. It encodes CASRLGGDTQYF.

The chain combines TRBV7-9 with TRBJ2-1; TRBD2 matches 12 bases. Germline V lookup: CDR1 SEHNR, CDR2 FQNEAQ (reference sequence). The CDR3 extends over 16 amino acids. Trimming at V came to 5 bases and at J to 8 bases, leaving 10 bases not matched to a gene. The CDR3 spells CASSQRRLAGVDEQFF. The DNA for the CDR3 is TGTGCCAGCAGCCAACGGCGACTAGCGGGAGTCGATGAGCAGTTCTTC.

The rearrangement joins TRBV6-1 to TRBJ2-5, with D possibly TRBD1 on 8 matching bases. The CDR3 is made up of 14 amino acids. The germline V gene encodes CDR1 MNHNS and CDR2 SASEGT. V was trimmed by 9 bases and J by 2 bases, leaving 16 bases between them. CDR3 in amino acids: CARSTGEGQETQYF. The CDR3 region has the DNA TGTGCCAGATCGACAGGGGAGGGGCAAGAGACCCAGTACTTC.

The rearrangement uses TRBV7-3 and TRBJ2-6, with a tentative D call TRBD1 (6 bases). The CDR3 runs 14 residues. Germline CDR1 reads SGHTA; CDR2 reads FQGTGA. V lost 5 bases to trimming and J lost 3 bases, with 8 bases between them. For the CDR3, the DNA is TGTGCCAGCAGCCGGACAGTTGGGGCCAACGTCCTGACTTTC. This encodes CASSRTVGANVLTF.

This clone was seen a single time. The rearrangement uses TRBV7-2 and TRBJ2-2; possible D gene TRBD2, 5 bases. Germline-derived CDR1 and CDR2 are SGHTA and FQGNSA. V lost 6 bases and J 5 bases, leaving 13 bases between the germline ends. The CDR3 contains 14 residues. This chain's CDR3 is CASRLVPGTGELFF. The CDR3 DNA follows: TGTGCCAGCAGATTGGTCCCGGGGACCGGGGAGCTGTTTTTT.

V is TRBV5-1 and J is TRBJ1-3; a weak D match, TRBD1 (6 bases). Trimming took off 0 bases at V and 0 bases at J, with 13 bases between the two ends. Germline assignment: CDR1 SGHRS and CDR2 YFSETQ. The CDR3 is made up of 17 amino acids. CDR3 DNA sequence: TGCGCCAGCAGCTTGGGTCAGGGGCCCAACTCTGGAAACACCATATATTTT. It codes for CASSLGQGPNSGNTIYF.

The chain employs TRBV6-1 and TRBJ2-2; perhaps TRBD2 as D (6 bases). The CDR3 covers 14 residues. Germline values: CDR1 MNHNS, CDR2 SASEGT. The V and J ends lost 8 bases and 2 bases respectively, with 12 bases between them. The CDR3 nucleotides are TGTGCCAGCTTTAGCGGAACCAACACCGGGGAGCTGTTTTTT. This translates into CASFSGTNTGELFF.

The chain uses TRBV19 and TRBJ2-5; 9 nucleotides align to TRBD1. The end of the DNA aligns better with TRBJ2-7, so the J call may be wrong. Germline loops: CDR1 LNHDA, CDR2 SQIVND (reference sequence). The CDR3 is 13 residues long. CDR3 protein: CASSTTGGYEQYF. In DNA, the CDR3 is TGTGCCAGTAGTACGACAGGGGGCTACGAGCAGTACTTC.

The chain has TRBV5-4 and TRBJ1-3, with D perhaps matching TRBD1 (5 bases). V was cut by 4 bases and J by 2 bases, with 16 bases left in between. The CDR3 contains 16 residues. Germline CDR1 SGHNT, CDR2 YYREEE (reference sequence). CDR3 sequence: CASSLRQQSTGNTIYF. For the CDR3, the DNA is TGTGCCAGCAGCCTAAGACAGCAATCAACTGGAAACACCATATATTTT.

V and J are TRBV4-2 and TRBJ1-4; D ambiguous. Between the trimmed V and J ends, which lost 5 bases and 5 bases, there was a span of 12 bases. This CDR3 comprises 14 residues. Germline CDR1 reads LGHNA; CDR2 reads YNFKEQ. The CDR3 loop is CASSLEARNEKLFF. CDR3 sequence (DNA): TGTGCCAGCAGCTTGGAGGCACGCAATGAAAAACTGTTTTTT.

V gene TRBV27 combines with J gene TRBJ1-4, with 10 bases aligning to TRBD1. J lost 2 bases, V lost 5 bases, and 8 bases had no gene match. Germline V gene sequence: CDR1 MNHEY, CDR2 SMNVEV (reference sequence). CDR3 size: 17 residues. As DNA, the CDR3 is TGTGCCAGCAGTGGGGTGGACAGGGGGGTTACTAATGAAAAACTGTTTTTT. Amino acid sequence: CASSGVDRGVTNEKLFF.

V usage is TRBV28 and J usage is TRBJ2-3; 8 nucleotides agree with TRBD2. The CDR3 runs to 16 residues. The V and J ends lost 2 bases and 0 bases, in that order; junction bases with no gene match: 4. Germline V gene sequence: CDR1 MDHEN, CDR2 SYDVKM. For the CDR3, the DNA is TGTGCCAGCAGTTTAACGGGAGGGGCTAGCACAGATACGCAGTATTTT. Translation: CASSLTGGASTDTQYF.

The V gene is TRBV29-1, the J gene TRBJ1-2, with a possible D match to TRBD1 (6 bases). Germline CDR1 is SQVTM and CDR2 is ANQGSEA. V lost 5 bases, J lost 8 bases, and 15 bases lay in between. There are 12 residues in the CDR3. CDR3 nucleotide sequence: TGCAGCGTTACACGGGACAAAGACGGCTACACCTTC. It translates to CSVTRDKDGYTF.

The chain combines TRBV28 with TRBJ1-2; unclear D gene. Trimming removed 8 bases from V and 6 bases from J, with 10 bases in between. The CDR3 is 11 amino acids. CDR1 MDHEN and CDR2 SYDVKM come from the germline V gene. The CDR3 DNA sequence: TGTGCCAGCGGAATAGGGAATGGCTACACCTTC. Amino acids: CASGIGNGYTF.

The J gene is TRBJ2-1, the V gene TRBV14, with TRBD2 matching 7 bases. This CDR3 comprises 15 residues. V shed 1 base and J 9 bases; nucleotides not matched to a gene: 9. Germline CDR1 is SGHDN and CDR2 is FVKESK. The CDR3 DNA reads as TGTGCCAGCAGCCAAGTCGGGGGGACCCCGGGTGAGCAGTTCTTC. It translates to CASSQVGGTPGEQFF.

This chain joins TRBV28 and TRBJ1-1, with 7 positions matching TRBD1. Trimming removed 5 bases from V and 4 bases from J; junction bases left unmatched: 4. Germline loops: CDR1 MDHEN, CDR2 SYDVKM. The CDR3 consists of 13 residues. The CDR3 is CASSPTGLTEAFF. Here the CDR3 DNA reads TGTGCCAGCAGTCCGACAGGGCTCACTGAAGCTTTCTTT. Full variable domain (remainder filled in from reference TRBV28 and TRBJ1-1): DVKVTQSSRYLVKRTGEKVFLECVQDMDHENMFWYRQDPGLGLRLIYFSYDVKMKEKGDIPEGYSVSREKKERFSLILESASTNQTSMYLCASSPTGLTEAFFGQGTRLTVV.

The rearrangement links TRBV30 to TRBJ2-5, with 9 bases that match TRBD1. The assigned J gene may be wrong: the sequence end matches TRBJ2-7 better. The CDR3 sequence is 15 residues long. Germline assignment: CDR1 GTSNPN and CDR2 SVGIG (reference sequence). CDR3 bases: TGTGCCTGGAATCAACCGGGACAGGGCAACTACGAGCAGTACTTC. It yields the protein CAWNQPGQGNYEQYF.

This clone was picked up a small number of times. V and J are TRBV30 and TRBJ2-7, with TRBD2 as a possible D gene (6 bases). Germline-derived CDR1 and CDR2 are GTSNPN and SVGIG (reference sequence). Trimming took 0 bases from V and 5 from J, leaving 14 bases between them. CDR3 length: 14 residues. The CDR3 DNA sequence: TGTGCCTGGAGTGTATTGGCAGGGAGGAACGAGCAGTACTTC. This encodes CAWSVLAGRNEQYF.

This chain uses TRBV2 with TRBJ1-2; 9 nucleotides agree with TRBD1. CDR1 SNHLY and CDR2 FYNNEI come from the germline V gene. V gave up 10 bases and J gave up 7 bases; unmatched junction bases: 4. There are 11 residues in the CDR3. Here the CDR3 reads CATQGAPGYTF. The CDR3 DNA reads TGTGCCACACAGGGGGCGCCTGGCTACACCTTC.

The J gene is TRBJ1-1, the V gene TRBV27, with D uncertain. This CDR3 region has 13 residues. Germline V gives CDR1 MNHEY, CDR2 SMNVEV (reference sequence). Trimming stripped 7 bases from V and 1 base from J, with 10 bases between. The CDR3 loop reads CASKGRRNTEAFF. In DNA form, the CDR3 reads TGTGCCAGCAAAGGACGGAGGAACACTGAAGCTTTCTTT.

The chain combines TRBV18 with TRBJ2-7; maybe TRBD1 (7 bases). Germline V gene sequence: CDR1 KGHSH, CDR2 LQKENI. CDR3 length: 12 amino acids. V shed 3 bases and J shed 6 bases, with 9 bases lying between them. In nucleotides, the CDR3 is TGTGCCAGCTCACCGCGGGACAGCGAGCAGTACTTC. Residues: CASSPRDSEQYF.

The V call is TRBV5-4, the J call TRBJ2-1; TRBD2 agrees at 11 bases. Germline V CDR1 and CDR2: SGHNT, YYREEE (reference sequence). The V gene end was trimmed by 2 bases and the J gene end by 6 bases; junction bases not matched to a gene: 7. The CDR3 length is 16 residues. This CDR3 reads CASSLTLTSGTNEQFF. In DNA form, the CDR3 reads TGTGCCAGCAGCTTAACCTTGACTAGCGGGACCAATGAGCAGTTCTTC.

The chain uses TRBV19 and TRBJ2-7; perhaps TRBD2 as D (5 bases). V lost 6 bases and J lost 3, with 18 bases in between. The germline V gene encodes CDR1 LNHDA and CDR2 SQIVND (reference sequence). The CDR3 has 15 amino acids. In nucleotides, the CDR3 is TGTGCCAGTAGGCCGGAGATTGGTGGGAGCTACGAGCAGTACTTC. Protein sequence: CASRPEIGGSYEQYF. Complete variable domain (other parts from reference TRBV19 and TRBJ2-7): DGGITQSPKYLFRKEGQNVTLSCEQNLNHDAMYWYRQDPGQGLRLIYYSQIVNDFQKGDIAEGYSVSREKKESFPLTVTSAQKNPTAFYLCASRPEIGGSYEQYFGPGTRLTVT.

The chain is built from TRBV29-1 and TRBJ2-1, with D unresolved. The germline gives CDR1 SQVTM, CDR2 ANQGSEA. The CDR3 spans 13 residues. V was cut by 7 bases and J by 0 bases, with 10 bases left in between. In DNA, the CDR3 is TGCAGCGCAGACCATTACTCCTACAATGAGCAGTTCTTC. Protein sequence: CSADHYSYNEQFF.

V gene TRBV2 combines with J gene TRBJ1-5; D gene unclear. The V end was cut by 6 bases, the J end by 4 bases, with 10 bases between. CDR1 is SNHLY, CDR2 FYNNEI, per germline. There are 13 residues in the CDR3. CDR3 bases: TGTGCCAGCAGCAAGTTTAGGAATCAGCCCCAGCATTTT. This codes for CASSKFRNQPQHF.

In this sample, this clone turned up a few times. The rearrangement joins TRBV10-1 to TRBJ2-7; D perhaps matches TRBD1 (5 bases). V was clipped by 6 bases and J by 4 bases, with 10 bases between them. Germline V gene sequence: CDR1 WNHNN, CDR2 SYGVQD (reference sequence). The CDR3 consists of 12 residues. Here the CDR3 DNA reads TGCGCCAGCAGCAGGGATAATTACGAGCAGTACTTC. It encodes CASSRDNYEQYF.

The CDR3 DNA reads TGCGCCAGCAAGGACAGCTCAGCTGGAAACACCATATATTTT. Translation: CASKDSSAGNTIYF. This chain connects TRBV10-2 to TRBJ1-3; TRBD1 might be the D (6 bases). The CDR3 totals 14 residues. V was trimmed by 7 bases and J by 2 bases, leaving 12 bases between them. Per germline, CDR1 WSHSY and CDR2 SAAADI.

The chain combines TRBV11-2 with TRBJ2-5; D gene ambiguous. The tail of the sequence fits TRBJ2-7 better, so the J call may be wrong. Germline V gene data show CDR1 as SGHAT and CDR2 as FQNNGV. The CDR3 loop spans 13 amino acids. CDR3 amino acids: CASSPPSRYEQYF. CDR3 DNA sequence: TGTGCCAGCAGCCCCCCCAGCCGCTACGAGCAGTACTTC.

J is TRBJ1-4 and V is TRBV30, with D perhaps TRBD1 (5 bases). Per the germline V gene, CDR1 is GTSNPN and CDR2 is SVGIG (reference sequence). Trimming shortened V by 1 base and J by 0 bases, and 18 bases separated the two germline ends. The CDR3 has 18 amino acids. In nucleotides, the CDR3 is TGTGCCTGGAGTGGGACTTCCCGGGGCAGGGCAACTAATGAAAAACTGTTTTTT. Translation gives CAWSGTSRGRATNEKLFF.